These 30 T cell receptor beta chains originate from one sample sequenced in a study of PD-1 blockade in mismatch repair-deficient tumors (dated 2017 in TCRdb). Library creation used the immunoSEQ multiplex PCR assay. TCRdb limited this immuneACCESS table to in-frame rearrangements with V and J called. A share of clones is missing; checked studies link under half to unresolved V genes, and the rest is unexplained. This sample has tens of thousands of clones in its table, and approximately 84% of those were observed once. The biggest ten clones account for roughly 18% of the sample. This sample comprised peripheral blood, obtained 2 weeks after starting pembrolizumab. The receptors originated from an adult with mismatch repair-deficient cancer.

The chain couples TRBV7-9 to TRBJ2-7; TRBD1 matches 7 bases. The germline V gene has CDR1 SEHNR and CDR2 FQNEAQ (reference sequence). The length of the CDR3 is 14 residues. V dropped 4 bases and J dropped 2; count of bases not matched to a gene: 5. The CDR3 loop reads CASSSTGTAYEQYF. DNA for the CDR3: TGTGCCAGCAGCTCCACCGGGACAGCCTACGAGCAGTACTTC.

The table lists this clone with a few counts. At one of its ends the junction is not consistent with the germline gene, which may arise from a read error. The chain recombines TRBV6-4 with TRBJ2-7; D uncertain. Germline V gene sequence: CDR1 MRHNA, CDR2 SNTAGT. The CDR3 extends over 12 amino acids. CDR3 nucleotide sequence: TGTGCCAGCGGTGAAGCCTCCTACGAGCAGTACTTC. Its translation: CASGEASYEQYF.

The chain joins TRBV6-1 to TRBJ2-7; D is undetermined. V lost 2 bases to trimming and J lost 1 base, with 9 bases between them. The germline CDR1 and CDR2 sequences are MNHNS and SASEGT. This CDR3 is 14 amino acids long. The CDR3 sequence is CASSESGLSYEQYF. In DNA, the CDR3 is TGTGCCAGCAGTGAATCTGGGCTATCCTACGAGCAGTACTTC.

V usage is TRBV19 and J usage is TRBJ2-7, with D unresolved. CDR3 length: 13 residues. The ends were cut back, 1 base at V and 7 bases at J, with 11 bases in the middle. Germline loops: CDR1 LNHDA, CDR2 SQIVND (reference sequence). The CDR3 is CASSIADLREQYF. CDR3 DNA sequence: TGTGCCAGTAGTATAGCCGACCTGAGGGAGCAGTACTTC. Combining the CDR3 with reference TRBV19 and TRBJ2-7 gives the whole variable domain DGGITQSPKYLFRKEGQNVTLSCEQNLNHDAMYWYRQDPGQGLRLIYYSQIVNDFQKGDIAEGYSVSREKKESFPLTVTSAQKNPTAFYLCASSIADLREQYFGPGTRLTVT.

The chain combines TRBV7-2 with TRBJ2-1; the D gene is possibly TRBD2 (6 bases). This CDR3 region has 15 residues. Germline V CDR1 and CDR2: SGHTA, FQGNSA. The germline V and J ends were trimmed by 5 bases and 0 bases, with 11 bases remaining between them. Written as DNA, the CDR3 is TGTGCCAGCAGCCCCCTAGCGTCCTCCTACAATGAGCAGTTCTTC. Protein sequence: CASSPLASSYNEQFF.

The rearrangement uses TRBV5-6 and TRBJ2-7; tentatively, D is TRBD1 (5 bases). Germline lookup yields CDR1 SGHDT and CDR2 YYEEEE. The CDR3 sequence is 14 residues long. V was cut by 3 bases and J by 6 bases, with 16 bases left in between. The CDR3 DNA follows: TGTGCCAGCAGCTCCAGGGATTCGTCGGCCGAGCAGTACTTC. This sequence encodes CASSSRDSSAEQYF.

This clone was counted between two and nine times. J is TRBJ2-1 and V is TRBV7-9; 9 bases map to TRBD2. With 11 bases clipped from V and 9 bases from J, the junction kept 14 bases outside the gene matches. Germline V gene data show CDR1 as SEHNR and CDR2 as FQNEAQ (reference sequence). This CDR3 contains 14 residues. This CDR3 is CALQGAGGPTEQFF. Written as DNA, the CDR3 is TGTGCCTTGCAAGGGGCGGGAGGGCCAACTGAGCAGTTCTTC.

The chain combines TRBV4-3 with TRBJ2-7; D unclear. Germline CDR1 and CDR2: LGHNA and YSLEER. Trimming cost V 1 base and J 1 base, with 14 bases left between them. CDR3 length: 16 residues. The CDR3 region is CASSQVYGFLSYEQYF. The CDR3 nucleotides read TGCGCCAGCAGCCAAGTATACGGGTTTCTTTCCTACGAGCAGTACTTC.

The chain is built from TRBV9 and TRBJ2-2, with D tentatively TRBD2 (5 bases). The V and J ends lost 3 bases and 0 bases respectively, with 12 bases between them. The CDR3 spans 16 residues. Per the germline V gene, CDR1 is SGDLS and CDR2 is YYNGEE. CDR3 nucleotide sequence: TGTGCCAGCAGCGGCCGGGGTAGCGCGAACACCGGGGAGCTGTTTTTT. Its translation: CASSGRGSANTGELFF.

As for this clone: No DNA is shown, since the ends of the CDR3 on it are uncertain; the CDR3 is the one TCRdb lists. V is TRBV21-1 and J is TRBJ2-7; the DNA was not used to check the table's D call, TRBD2. TRBV21-1 is listed as a pseudogene. The CDR3 is 16 residues long, counting both termini. CDR3 sequence: CASSGFGSGNTYEQYF.

V and J are TRBV28 and TRBJ2-2; D is uncertain. Trimming left V 6 bases short and J 8 bases short, with 13 bases between. The CDR3 totals 13 residues. Germline CDR1 MDHEN, CDR2 SYDVKM. The CDR3 DNA is TGTGCCAGCAGGAACACAGCAGCTGGGGAGCTGTTTTTT. It codes for CASRNTAAGELFF.

The gene calls are TRBV4-2 and TRBJ2-7; D ambiguous. CDR3 length: 15 residues. V gave up 0 bases and J gave up 2 bases, with 11 bases separating them. The germline gives CDR1 LGHNA, CDR2 YNFKEQ. The CDR3 spells CASSQDLGNTYEQYF. The CDR3 bases are TGTGCCAGCAGCCAAGATCTGGGGAACACCTACGAGCAGTACTTC.

The rearrangement joins TRBV2 to TRBJ2-3, with 7 bases fitting TRBD2. CDR1 and CDR2 from the germline V gene are SNHLY and FYNNEI. The CDR3 loop spans 15 amino acids. Germline trimming cut 7 bases from V and 6 bases from J; bases unmatched to any gene: 13. CDR3 sequence (DNA): TGTGCCAGCACGAAGGGAACAGTGGGGGGGGATACGCAGTATTTT. It encodes CASTKGTVGGDTQYF.

The chain couples TRBV27 to TRBJ2-2; D ambiguous. This CDR3 is 12 amino acids long. Trimming removed 7 bases from V and 2 bases from J, with 5 bases in between. CDR1 and CDR2 (germline): MNHEY, SMNVEV (reference sequence). CDR3 nucleotide sequence: TGTGCCAGCACGGGTAACACCGGGGAGCTGTTTTTT. Its translation is CASTGNTGELFF.

This clone was recorded only once. The chain is built from TRBV30 and TRBJ2-7; D is perhaps TRBD1 (5 bases). Trimming left V 3 bases short and J 3 bases short, with 15 bases between. The CDR3 extends over 14 amino acids. CDR1 and CDR2 from the germline V gene are GTSNPN and SVGIG (reference sequence). Here the CDR3 reads CAWRRQPPNYEQYF. CDR3 sequence (DNA): TGTGCCTGGAGGCGACAGCCACCCAACTACGAGCAGTACTTC.

This rearrangement joins TRBV27 to TRBJ2-2; D is uncertain. Trimming pared 3 bases from V and 0 bases from J, leaving 8 bases between. The CDR3 is made up of 15 amino acids. From germline, CDR1 is MNHEY and CDR2 SMNVEV (reference sequence). In DNA form, the CDR3 reads TGTGCCAGCAGTTTCACAGAGCCGAACACCGGGGAGCTGTTTTTT. Its translation is CASSFTEPNTGELFF.

This clone turned up a few times. The chain carries TRBV5-6 and TRBJ2-5; TRBD1 matches 10 bases. Germline CDR1 is SGHDT and CDR2 is YYEEEE. Unmatched junction bases numbered 4, after V lost 0 bases and J lost 5 bases. CDR3 size: 15 residues. In DNA form, the CDR3 reads TGTGCCAGCAGCTTGGAGGGACAGGGGAGGGAGACCCAGTACTTC. Its protein is CASSLEGQGRETQYF.

The V and J genes are TRBV4-1 and TRBJ2-1; D ambiguous. The ends were cut back, 0 bases at V and 4 bases at J, with 10 bases in the middle. The CDR3 has 15 amino acids. Per germline, CDR1 MGHRA and CDR2 YSYEKL. The CDR3 DNA reads as TGCGCCAGCAGCCAAGATCTCGCGGTATACAATGAGCAGTTCTTC. Protein product: CASSQDLAVYNEQFF.

The chain combines TRBV5-1 with TRBJ1-4; TRBD1 aligns across 9 bases. This CDR3 spans 14 amino acids. Germline V gene lookup returns CDR1 SGHRS and CDR2 YFSETQ. Unmatched junction bases numbered 1, after V lost 3 bases and J lost 4 bases. This CDR3 is CASSSTGGNEKLFF. The DNA of the CDR3 is TGCGCCAGCAGCTCGACAGGGGGTAATGAAAAACTGTTTTTT.

The chain couples TRBV14 to TRBJ2-2, with no clear D. CDR3 length: 13 amino acids. The ends were cut back, 4 bases at V and 3 bases at J, with 6 bases in the middle. The germline V gene encodes CDR1 SGHDN and CDR2 FVKESK. The CDR3 nucleotides are TGTGCCAGCAGCCTACAGTACACCGGGGAGCTGTTTTTT. It encodes CASSLQYTGELFF.

J is TRBJ2-7 and V is TRBV5-1; weak D call: TRBD1 (5 bases). Germline loops: CDR1 SGHRS, CDR2 YFSETQ. Trimming took 1 base from V and 2 from J, leaving 16 bases between them. The CDR3 is made up of 16 amino acids. CDR3 protein: CASSLKGFFYPYEQYF. CDR3 nucleotides: TGCGCCAGCAGCTTGAAGGGGTTCTTCTATCCCTACGAGCAGTACTTC.

This clone was seen once. V usage is TRBV11-3 and J usage is TRBJ1-2; 7 bases agree with TRBD1. V dropped 1 base and J dropped 4; count of bases not matched to a gene: 15. The CDR3 sequence is 18 residues long. Germline lookup yields CDR1 SGHNT and CDR2 YENEEA. This CDR3 reads CASSLAYPRQDRSYGYTF. The CDR3, as DNA: TGTGCCAGCAGCTTAGCTTATCCTCGCCAGGACAGGAGCTATGGCTACACCTTC.

The chain links TRBV6-6 to TRBJ1-5, with D tentatively TRBD1 (6 bases). CDR1 is MNHNY, CDR2 SVGAGI, per germline (reference sequence). Trimming left V 7 bases short and J 5 bases short, with 12 bases between. The CDR3 is made up of 13 amino acids. The CDR3 spells CASTRQADQPQHF. In DNA, the CDR3 is TGTGCCAGCACCCGACAGGCGGATCAGCCCCAGCATTTT.

The V call is TRBV4-1, the J call TRBJ1-5; 8 nucleotides agree with TRBD1. CDR1 and CDR2 (germline): MGHRA, YSYEKL. Germline trimming cut 0 bases from V and 4 bases from J; bases unmatched to any gene: 5. The CDR3 is 16 residues long. CDR3 protein: CASSQDDRQGNQPQHF. The CDR3 bases are TGCGCCAGCAGCCAAGATGATCGACAGGGGAATCAGCCCCAGCATTTT.

This clone was observed a single time. The chain is built from TRBV9 and TRBJ2-3; D assignment may be TRBD1 or TRBD2 (5 bases each). Trimming left V 2 bases short and J 3 bases short, with 25 bases between. CDR3 length equals 19 residues. Germline CDR1 SGDLS, CDR2 YYNGEE. CDR3: CASSVRGSWGNRGTDTQYF. The CDR3 nucleotides are TGTGCCAGCAGCGTTAGGGGCTCGTGGGGGAACCGGGGTACAGATACGCAGTATTTT.

This chain links TRBV19 with TRBJ2-2; 13 positions agree with TRBD2. The CDR3 contains 18 residues. The trim removed 4 bases at V and 7 bases at J, leaving 12 bases unmatched. The V gene's germline CDR1 is LNHDA and CDR2 SQIVND (reference sequence). The CDR3 sequence: CASSRPPGLAGTGGELFF. The CDR3 DNA sequence: TGTGCCAGTAGTAGACCACCGGGACTAGCGGGAACAGGCGGGGAGCTGTTTTTT.

J is TRBJ2-5 and V is TRBV5-4, with a tentative D call TRBD1 (6 bases). CDR1 and CDR2 from the germline V gene are SGHNT and YYREEE (reference sequence). Trimming cost V 9 bases and J 4 bases, with 19 bases left between them. This CDR3 comprises 14 residues. Here the CDR3 reads CATSRGQGLETQYF. The CDR3 nucleotides read TGTGCCACCTCGAGGGGCCAGGGGCTAGAGACCCAGTACTTC.

This clone qualifies as medium-sized. The CDR3 sequence: CAVGGQGTYEQYF. The CDR3 nucleotides are TGTGCCGTTGGGGGACAGGGCACCTACGAGCAGTACTTC. The rearrangement joins TRBV6-5 to TRBJ2-7; 9 nucleotides agree with TRBD1. This CDR3 is 13 amino acids long. V shed 11 bases and J 2 bases; nucleotides not matched to a gene: 7. Germline CDR1 is MNHEY and CDR2 is SVGAGI.

This clone was found once. The chain is built from TRBV6-5 and TRBJ2-3; no clear D gene. This CDR3 contains 13 residues. CDR1 is MNHEY and CDR2 is SVGAGI in the germline V gene. Trimming shortened V by 6 bases and J by 6 bases, and 13 bases separated the two germline ends. CDR3 sequence: CASSRTTLDTQYF. DNA for the CDR3: TGTGCCAGCAGCCGTACTACCTTGGATACGCAGTATTTT.

The rearrangement joins TRBV4-1 to TRBJ2-2; D is uncertain. Deletions cut 5 bases from V and 3 bases from J, with 1 base between. CDR1 is MGHRA, CDR2 YSYEKL, per germline. The length of the CDR3 is 11 residues. CDR3 in DNA: TGCGCCAGCAGCTACACCGGGGAGCTGTTTTTT. Translation: CASSYTGELFF.